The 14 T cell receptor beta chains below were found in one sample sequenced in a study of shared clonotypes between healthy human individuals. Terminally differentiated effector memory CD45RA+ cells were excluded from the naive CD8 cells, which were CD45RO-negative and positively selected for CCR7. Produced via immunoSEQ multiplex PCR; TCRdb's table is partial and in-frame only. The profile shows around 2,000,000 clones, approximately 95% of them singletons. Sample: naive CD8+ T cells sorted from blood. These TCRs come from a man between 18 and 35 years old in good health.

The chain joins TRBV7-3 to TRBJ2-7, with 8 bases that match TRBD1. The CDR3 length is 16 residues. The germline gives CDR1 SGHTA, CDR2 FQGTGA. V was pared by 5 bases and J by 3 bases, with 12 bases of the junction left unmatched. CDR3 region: CASSPYKGQEVYEQYF. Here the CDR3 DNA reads TGTGCCAGCAGCCCATACAAGGGACAGGAAGTCTACGAGCAGTACTTC.

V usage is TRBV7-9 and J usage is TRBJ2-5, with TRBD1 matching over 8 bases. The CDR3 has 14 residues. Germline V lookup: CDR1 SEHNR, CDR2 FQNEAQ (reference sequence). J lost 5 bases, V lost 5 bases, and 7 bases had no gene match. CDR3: CASSQGQGWETQYF. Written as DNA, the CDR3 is TGTGCCAGCAGCCAAGGACAGGGCTGGGAGACCCAGTACTTC.

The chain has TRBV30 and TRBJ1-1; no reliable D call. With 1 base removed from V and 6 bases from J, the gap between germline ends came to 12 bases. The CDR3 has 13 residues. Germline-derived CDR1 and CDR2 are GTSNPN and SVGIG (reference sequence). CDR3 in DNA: TGTGCCTGGAGTGATCATTATGAGGCTGAAGCTTTCTTT. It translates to CAWSDHYEAEAFF.

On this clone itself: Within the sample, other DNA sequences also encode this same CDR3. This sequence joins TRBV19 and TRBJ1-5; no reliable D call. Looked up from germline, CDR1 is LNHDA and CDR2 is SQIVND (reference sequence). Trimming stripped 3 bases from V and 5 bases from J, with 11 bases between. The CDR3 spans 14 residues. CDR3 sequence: CASSIGRGDQPQHF. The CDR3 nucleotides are TGTGCCAGTAGTATTGGTCGAGGAGATCAGCCCCAGCATTTT.

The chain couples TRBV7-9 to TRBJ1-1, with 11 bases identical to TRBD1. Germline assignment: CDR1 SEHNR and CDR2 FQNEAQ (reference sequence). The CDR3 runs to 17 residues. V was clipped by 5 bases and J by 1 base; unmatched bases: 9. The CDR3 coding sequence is TGTGCCAGCAGCCCTCCCCAAGGACAGGGGGCGAACACTGAAGCTTTCTTT. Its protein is CASSPPQGQGANTEAFF.

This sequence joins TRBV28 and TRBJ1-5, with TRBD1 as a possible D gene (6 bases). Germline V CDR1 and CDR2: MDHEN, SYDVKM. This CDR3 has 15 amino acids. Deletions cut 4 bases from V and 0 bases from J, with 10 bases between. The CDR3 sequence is CASSYGGLSNQPQHF. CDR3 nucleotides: TGTGCCAGCAGTTACGGGGGCCTTAGCAATCAGCCCCAGCATTTT.

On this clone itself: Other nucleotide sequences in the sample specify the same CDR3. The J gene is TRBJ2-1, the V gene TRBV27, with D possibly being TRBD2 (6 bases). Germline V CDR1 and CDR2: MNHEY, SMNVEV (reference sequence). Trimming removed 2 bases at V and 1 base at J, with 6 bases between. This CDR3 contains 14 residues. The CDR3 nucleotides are TGTGCCAGCAGTTTAGCGGGGTCCTACAATGAGCAGTTCTTC. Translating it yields CASSLAGSYNEQFF.

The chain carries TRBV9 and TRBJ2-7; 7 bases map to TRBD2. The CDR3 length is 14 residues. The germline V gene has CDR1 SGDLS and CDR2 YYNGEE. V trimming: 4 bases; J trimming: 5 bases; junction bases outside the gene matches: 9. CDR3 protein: CASSPWRERDEQYF. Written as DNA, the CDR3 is TGTGCCAGCAGCCCCTGGCGGGAGAGGGACGAGCAGTACTTC. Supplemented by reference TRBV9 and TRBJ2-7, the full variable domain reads DSGVTQTPKHLITATGQRVTLRCSPRSGDLSVYWYQQSLDQGLQFLIQYYNGEERAKGNILERFSAQQFPDLHSELNLSSLELGDSALYFCASSPWRERDEQYFGPGTRLTVT.

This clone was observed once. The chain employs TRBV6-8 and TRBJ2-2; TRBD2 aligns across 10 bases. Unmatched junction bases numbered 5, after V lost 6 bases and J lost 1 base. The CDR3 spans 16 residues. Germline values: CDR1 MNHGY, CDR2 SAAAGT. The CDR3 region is CASRISGGQNTGELFF. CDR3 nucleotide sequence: TGTGCCAGCAGAATTAGCGGGGGGCAGAACACCGGGGAGCTGTTTTTT.

The CDR3: CASSFSVFEQYF. CDR3 bases: TGTGCCAGCAGCTTTAGTGTCTTCGAGCAGTACTTC. This chain links TRBV5-6 with TRBJ2-7; D not resolved. Trimming removed 2 bases from V and 6 bases from J, with 9 bases in between. The CDR3 is made up of 12 amino acids. Per the germline V gene, CDR1 is SGHDT and CDR2 is YYEEEE.

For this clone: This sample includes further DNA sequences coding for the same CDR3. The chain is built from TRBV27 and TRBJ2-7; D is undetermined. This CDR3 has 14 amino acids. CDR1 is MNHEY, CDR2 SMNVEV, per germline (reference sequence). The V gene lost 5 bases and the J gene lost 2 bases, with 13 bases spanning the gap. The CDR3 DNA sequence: TGTGCCAGCAGTCTCTCCGACGGCCCCTACGAGCAGTACTTC. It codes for CASSLSDGPYEQYF.

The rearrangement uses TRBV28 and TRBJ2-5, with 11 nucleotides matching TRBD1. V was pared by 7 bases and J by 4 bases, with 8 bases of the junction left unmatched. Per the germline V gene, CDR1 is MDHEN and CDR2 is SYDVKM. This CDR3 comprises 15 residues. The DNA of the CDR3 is TGTGCCAGCACCAGCAGGACAGGGGGCTTAGAGACCCAGTACTTC. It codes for CASTSRTGGLETQYF.

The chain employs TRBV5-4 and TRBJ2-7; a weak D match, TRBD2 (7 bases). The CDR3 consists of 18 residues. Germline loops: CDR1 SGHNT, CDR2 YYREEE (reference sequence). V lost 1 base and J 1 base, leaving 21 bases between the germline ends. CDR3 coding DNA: TGTGCCAGCAGCTTGACGGGGGGCCTGACTAGTTGGTCCTACGAGCAGTACTTC. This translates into CASSLTGGLTSWSYEQYF.

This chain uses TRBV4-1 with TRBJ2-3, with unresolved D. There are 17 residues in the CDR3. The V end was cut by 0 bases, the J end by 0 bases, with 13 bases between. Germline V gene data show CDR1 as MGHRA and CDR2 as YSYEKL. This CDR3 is CASSQDLFRTSTDTQYF. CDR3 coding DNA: TGCGCCAGCAGCCAAGATTTATTCCGAACTAGCACAGATACGCAGTATTTT.